Given below is one TCR beta chain in context. The data belong to a study of blood T cell repertoires in COVID-19. Background on the study: Acute-phase and convalescent COVID-19 samples originated in the United States, Italy and Spain. Sample material is recorded as cDNA or gDNA derived from T cells, B-cell-depleted T cells, or PBMCs.

V gave up 3 bases and J gave up 1 base, with 10 bases separating them. The CDR3 consists of 14 residues. The V gene's germline CDR1 is SGHDT and CDR2 YYEEEE. Original handling: The assay estimated nucleated cells by amplifying reference gene primers. Generated by immunoSEQ multiplex PCR, the TCRdb table keeps only in-frame clones and is missing some. V, J and clone size are those of that table, while D and trimming were read from the DNA. This table has 150,000 or so clones, 87% appearing once. The chain recombines TRBV5-6 with TRBJ2-5; tentative D call: TRBD2 (7 bases). Material for sequencing was peripheral blood. This TCR was recovered from an elderly man with acute or convalescent COVID-19. The CDR3 DNA reads TGTGCCAGCAGCTACCGGGGGGCCCAAGAGACCCAGTACTTC. It encodes CASSYRGAQETQYF.